The rows below give T cell receptor beta chains drawn from one sample of a study of response to subunit inactivated influenza vaccine. In TCRdb, the RT-PCR reads were re-called with MiXCR into one record per CDR3 protein. The sample holds about 520,000 distinct CDR3 sequences, 25% seen once. The sequences come from CD4+ T cells sorted from PBMCs, collected 5 days after vaccination. These receptor sequences come from a man aged 50 or older who received an inactivated influenza vaccine. Both conserved end residues are part of each CDR3. The D gene is left open where the match is weak. Size is omitted from some rows. Given values are once, few, many or a class for expanded clones.

abundance: -; j_gene: TRBJ2-7; d_gene: TRBD1; v_gene: TRBV5-1; CDR3aa: CASSLVSGQAYEQYF; CDR3nt: TGCGCCAGCAGCTTGGTTTCCGGACAGGCCTACGAGCAGTACTTC
abundance: many; j_gene: TRBJ2-3; d_gene: TRBD1; v_gene: TRBV12-3/TRBV12-4; CDR3aa: CASSSTGADTQYF; CDR3nt: TGTGCCAGCAGCTCGACAGGGGCAGATACGCAGTATTTT
abundance: few; j_gene: TRBJ2-1; d_gene: -; v_gene: TRBV20-1; CDR3aa: CSAKGHGGYEQFF; CDR3nt: TGCAGTGCTAAGGGCCACGGCGGGTACGAGCAGTTCTTC
abundance: few; j_gene: TRBJ2-3; d_gene: TRBD1; v_gene: TRBV7-2; CDR3aa: CASRLTGGAGYAQYF; CDR3nt: TGTGCCAGCAGACTAACAGGGGGCGCGGGGTATGCGCAGTATTTT
abundance: -; j_gene: TRBJ1-3; d_gene: -; v_gene: TRBV10-3; CDR3aa: CAISEGSGNTIYF; CDR3nt: TGTGCCATCAGTGAGGGCTCTGGAAACACCATATATTTT
abundance: few; j_gene: TRBJ1-2; d_gene: -; v_gene: TRBV5-1; CDR3aa: CASSSGGSDGYTF; CDR3nt: TGCGCCAGCTCCTCGGGGGGGTCAGACGGCTACACCTTC
abundance: -; j_gene: TRBJ2-3; d_gene: -; v_gene: TRBV24-1; CDR3aa: CATSDLTGGDTDTQYF; CDR3nt: TGTGCCACCAGTGATTTGACCGGCGGAGACACAGATACGCAGTATTTT
abundance: few; j_gene: TRBJ1-3; d_gene: -; v_gene: TRBV12-3/TRBV12-4; CDR3aa: CASSPAGNTIYF; CDR3nt: TGTGCCAGCAGCCCAGCCGGAAACACCATATATTTT
abundance: many; j_gene: TRBJ2-2; d_gene: -; v_gene: TRBV9; CDR3aa: CASSVMGANTGELFF; CDR3nt: TGTGCCAGCAGCGTAATGGGCGCGAACACCGGGGAGCTGTTTTTT
abundance: -; j_gene: TRBJ1-4; d_gene: -; v_gene: TRBV7-2; CDR3aa: CASSPGGGWGEKLFF; CDR3nt: TGTGCCAGCAGCCCAGGAGGGGGGTGGGGAGAAAAACTGTTTTTT
abundance: -; j_gene: TRBJ2-3; d_gene: TRBD1; v_gene: TRBV12-3/TRBV12-4; CDR3aa: CASTSGGSLTDTQYF; CDR3nt: TGTGCCAGCACCTCAGGGGGCTCCCTCACAGATACGCAGTATTTT
abundance: medium-sized; j_gene: TRBJ2-7; d_gene: -; v_gene: TRBV4-1; CDR3aa: CASSQVQGQEQYF; CDR3nt: TGCGCCAGCAGCCAAGTACAGGGTCAGGAGCAGTACTTC
abundance: -; j_gene: TRBJ1-3; d_gene: -; v_gene: TRBV15; CDR3aa: CATSSHIGNTIYF; CDR3nt: TGTGCCACCAGCAGTCATATTGGAAACACCATATATTTT
abundance: -; j_gene: TRBJ1-6; d_gene: -; v_gene: TRBV4-1; CDR3aa: CASSQVWGEEKRHF; CDR3nt: TGCGCCAGCAGCCAAGTTTGGGGAGAGGAAAAACGCCACTTT
abundance: -; j_gene: TRBJ2-1; d_gene: -; v_gene: TRBV12-3/TRBV12-4; CDR3aa: CASSTEGLRQFF; CDR3nt: TGTGCCAGCAGTACGGAGGGGTTACGACAGTTCTTC
abundance: many; j_gene: TRBJ2-7; d_gene: TRBD2; v_gene: TRBV12-3/TRBV12-4; CDR3aa: CASSIAGGLYEQYF; CDR3nt: TGTGCCAGCAGCATAGCGGGGGGTCTCTACGAGCAGTACTTC
abundance: -; j_gene: TRBJ2-1; d_gene: TRBD2; v_gene: TRBV10-3; CDR3aa: CAISESPSGGLNEQFF; CDR3nt: TGTGCCATCAGTGAGTCGCCTAGCGGGGGACTCAATGAGCAGTTCTTC
abundance: few; j_gene: TRBJ1-1; d_gene: -; v_gene: TRBV7-9; CDR3aa: CASSRTAINTEAFF; CDR3nt: TGTGCCAGCAGCCGTACAGCGATAAACACTGAAGCTTTCTTT
abundance: many; j_gene: TRBJ2-7; d_gene: TRBD1; v_gene: TRBV29-1; CDR3aa: CSVGGQGASGSYEQYF; CDR3nt: TGCAGCGTCGGGGGACAGGGGGCTAGCGGGAGCTACGAGCAGTACTTC
abundance: -; j_gene: TRBJ1-6; d_gene: TRBD1; v_gene: TRBV5-1; CDR3aa: CASSLARTGTNSPLHF; CDR3nt: TGCGCCAGCAGCTTGGCCAGGACAGGGACTAATTCACCCCTCCACTTT
abundance: few; j_gene: TRBJ2-2; d_gene: -; v_gene: TRBV25-1; CDR3aa: CASSEDSVGAGELFF; CDR3nt: TGTGCCAGCAGTGAAGACAGTGTGGGTGCCGGGGAGCTGTTTTTT
abundance: many; j_gene: TRBJ2-1; d_gene: -; v_gene: TRBV10-3; CDR3aa: CAISEPSGFSYNEQFF; CDR3nt: TGTGCCATCAGTGAGCCTAGTGGCTTCTCCTACAATGAGCAGTTCTTC
abundance: few; j_gene: TRBJ1-5; d_gene: -; v_gene: TRBV5-1; CDR3aa: CASSLAYGSGQPQHF; CDR3nt: TGCGCCAGCAGCTTGGCGTACGGGAGTGGTCAGCCCCAGCATTTT
abundance: -; j_gene: TRBJ2-7; d_gene: -; v_gene: TRBV20-1; CDR3aa: CSARDLAGEAYEQYF; CDR3nt: TGCAGTGCTAGAGATTTGGCAGGCGAGGCCTACGAGCAGTACTTC
abundance: -; j_gene: TRBJ1-5; d_gene: TRBD1; v_gene: TRBV5-6; CDR3aa: CASSLGQGVSQPQHF; CDR3nt: TGTGCCAGCAGCTTAGGACAGGGGGTTTCTCAGCCCCAGCATTTT
abundance: few; j_gene: TRBJ2-1; d_gene: -; v_gene: TRBV20-1; CDR3aa: CSALADFNEQFF; CDR3nt: TGCAGTGCTTTAGCGGACTTTAATGAGCAGTTCTTC
abundance: -; j_gene: TRBJ1-1; d_gene: TRBD1; v_gene: TRBV6-1; CDR3aa: CASSHKQGGAEAFF; CDR3nt: TGTGCCAGCAGCCACAAACAGGGGGGGGCTGAAGCTTTCTTT
abundance: -; j_gene: TRBJ2-3; d_gene: -; v_gene: TRBV20-1; CDR3aa: CSARTGSRGTQYF; CDR3nt: TGCAGTGCTAGGACGGGGAGCCGCGGTACGCAGTATTTT
abundance: -; j_gene: TRBJ1-4; d_gene: -; v_gene: TRBV5-1; CDR3aa: CASSLAPAGGEKLFF; CDR3nt: TGCGCCAGCAGCTTGGCCCCGGCCGGGGGTGAAAAACTGTTTTTT
abundance: -; j_gene: TRBJ1-6; d_gene: -; v_gene: TRBV5-1; CDR3aa: CASRRLPTRDSPLHF; CDR3nt: TGCGCCAGCCGTCGGCTACCGACTCGGGATTCACCCCTCCACTTT
abundance: -; j_gene: TRBJ2-3; d_gene: -; v_gene: TRBV4-2; CDR3aa: CASSQGASSSTDTQYF; CDR3nt: TGTGCCAGCAGCCAAGGGGCTAGCAGTTCAACAGATACGCAGTATTTT
abundance: -; j_gene: TRBJ1-2; d_gene: -; v_gene: TRBV12-3/TRBV12-4; CDR3aa: CASSFDVRVYGYTF; CDR3nt: TGTGCCAGCAGTTTCGATGTCAGAGTGTATGGCTACACCTTC
abundance: -; j_gene: TRBJ2-5; d_gene: TRBD1; v_gene: TRBV28; CDR3aa: CAILKGAGDKETQYF; CDR3nt: TGTGCCATCCTCAAGGGGGCGGGTGACAAAGAGACCCAGTACTTC
abundance: -; j_gene: TRBJ2-3; d_gene: TRBD2; v_gene: TRBV10-3; CDR3aa: CAIRTSGSVADTQYF; CDR3nt: TGTGCCATCAGGACTAGCGGGAGCGTGGCGGATACGCAGTATTTT
abundance: -; j_gene: TRBJ2-7; d_gene: -; v_gene: TRBV12-3/TRBV12-4; CDR3aa: CASRIGGSYEQYF; CDR3nt: TGTGCCAGCAGGATAGGGGGCTCCTACGAGCAGTACTTC
abundance: -; j_gene: TRBJ2-5; d_gene: -; v_gene: TRBV29-1; CDR3aa: CSVPTDSGMGETQYF; CDR3nt: TGCAGCGTTCCAACCGACAGTGGGATGGGAGAGACCCAGTACTTC
abundance: -; j_gene: TRBJ2-7; d_gene: -; v_gene: TRBV19; CDR3aa: CASGDLDTYEQYF; CDR3nt: TGTGCCAGTGGAGACCTTGACACCTACGAGCAGTACTTC
abundance: -; j_gene: TRBJ2-3; d_gene: TRBD2; v_gene: TRBV20-1; CDR3aa: CSARDGAGGSTDTQYF; CDR3nt: TGCAGTGCTAGAGATGGTGCGGGGGGGAGCACAGATACGCAGTATTTT
abundance: few; j_gene: TRBJ1-3; d_gene: -; v_gene: TRBV10-3; CDR3aa: CAISDLGRASGNTIYF; CDR3nt: TGTGCCATCAGTGACCTCGGCAGGGCATCTGGAAACACCATATATTTT
abundance: few; j_gene: TRBJ2-3; d_gene: TRBD2; v_gene: TRBV20-1; CDR3aa: CSALGGSGRAIDTQYF; CDR3nt: TGCAGTGCCCTAGGAGGTAGCGGGAGGGCAATAGATACGCAGTATTTT
abundance: many; j_gene: TRBJ2-7; d_gene: TRBD1; v_gene: TRBV29-1; CDR3aa: CSASGLMTGEVDEQYF; CDR3nt: TGCAGCGCCTCAGGCCTTATGACAGGGGAGGTTGACGAGCAGTACTTC
abundance: once; j_gene: TRBJ1-1; d_gene: -; v_gene: TRBV30; CDR3aa: CAWSVSGLLNTEAFF; CDR3nt: TGTGCCTGGAGTGTCTCGGGACTTCTGAACACTGAAGCTTTCTTT
abundance: -; j_gene: TRBJ2-5; d_gene: -; v_gene: TRBV7-2; CDR3aa: CASSLPTGVVETQYF; CDR3nt: TGTGCCAGCAGCCTACCGACTGGCGTAGTGGAGACCCAGTACTTC
abundance: -; j_gene: TRBJ2-2; d_gene: -; v_gene: TRBV18; CDR3aa: CASSSGDTGELFF; CDR3nt: TGTGCCAGCTCATCCGGCGACACCGGGGAGCTGTTTTTT
abundance: -; j_gene: TRBJ2-5; d_gene: TRBD2; v_gene: TRBV12-3/TRBV12-4; CDR3aa: CASYQAGRGGQETQYF; CDR3nt: TGTGCCAGCTACCAAGCGGGGCGGGGGGGCCAGGAGACCCAGTACTTC
abundance: -; j_gene: TRBJ2-3; d_gene: -; v_gene: TRBV20-1; CDR3aa: CSADGNTDTQYF; CDR3nt: TGCAGTGCTGACGGGAACACAGATACGCAGTATTTT
abundance: -; j_gene: TRBJ2-1; d_gene: -; v_gene: TRBV12-3/TRBV12-4; CDR3aa: CASSGPGPPPYNEQFF; CDR3nt: TGTGCCAGCAGTGGACCGGGACCCCCCCCCTACAATGAGCAGTTCTTC
abundance: -; j_gene: TRBJ2-2; d_gene: TRBD2; v_gene: TRBV27; CDR3aa: CASGGGVRNTGELFF; CDR3nt: TGTGCCAGCGGGGGAGGGGTCCGGAACACCGGGGAGCTGTTTTTT
abundance: -; j_gene: TRBJ2-7; d_gene: TRBD1; v_gene: TRBV2; CDR3aa: CASRGDRYYEQYF; CDR3nt: TGTGCCAGCAGAGGGGACAGGTATTACGAGCAGTACTTC
abundance: -; j_gene: TRBJ2-1; d_gene: -; v_gene: TRBV29-1; CDR3aa: CSVEGMQRGQFF; CDR3nt: TGCAGCGTTGAGGGCATGCAAAGGGGGCAGTTCTTC
abundance: -; j_gene: TRBJ2-4; d_gene: TRBD1; v_gene: TRBV3-1; CDR3aa: CASSQGGMRGRGRDKAKNIQYF; CDR3nt: TGTGCCAGCAGCCAAGGGGGAATGAGGGGCAGGGGGCGCGATAAAGCCAAAAACATTCAGTACTTC
abundance: -; j_gene: TRBJ1-5; d_gene: TRBD1; v_gene: TRBV5-8; CDR3aa: CASTGTGVQPQHF; CDR3nt: TGTGCCAGCACTGGGACAGGGGTTCAGCCCCAGCATTTT
abundance: many; j_gene: TRBJ2-3; d_gene: -; v_gene: TRBV27; CDR3aa: CASSFSLATDTQYF; CDR3nt: TGTGCCAGCAGTTTTTCGTTAGCCACAGATACGCAGTATTTT